One and the same sample provided the 15 T cell receptor beta chains below, sequenced in a study of cytomegalovirus exposure and HLA in healthy donors. PCR used 60 Vbeta primers and 13 Jbeta primers. Profiling relied on immunoSEQ multiplex PCR, and the TCRdb table lists in-frame clones only, not all of them. The profile shows fewer than 100,000 clones, 78% of them singletons. The source material was PBMCs. The receptors derive from a male donor in good health and CMV-seropositive.

This clone was counted once. The chain recombines TRBV4-1 with TRBJ2-7, with 8 bases identical to TRBD1. The CDR3 is 16 residues long. Germline CDR1 MGHRA, CDR2 YSYEKL. V trimming: 1 base; J trimming: 0 bases; junction bases outside the gene matches: 5. In DNA form, the CDR3 reads TGCGCCAGCAGCCAAGGGTCGGACAGGGTCTCCTACGAGCAGTACTTC. As protein: CASSQGSDRVSYEQYF.

This rearrangement joins TRBV28 to TRBJ1-2; no clear D gene. V lost 8 bases, J lost 3 bases, and 13 bases lay in between. The CDR3 has 13 amino acids. The germline V gene has CDR1 MDHEN and CDR2 SYDVKM. The CDR3 loop is CASHGVLDYGYTF. The CDR3 DNA follows: TGTGCCAGCCACGGGGTTTTGGACTATGGCTACACCTTC.

V usage is TRBV2 and J usage is TRBJ2-7; TRBD1 matches 10 bases. The V gene end was trimmed by 6 bases and the J gene end by 7 bases; junction bases not matched to a gene: 12. The germline V gene encodes CDR1 SNHLY and CDR2 FYNNEI. This CDR3 spans 15 amino acids. The CDR3 DNA is TGTGCCAGCAGGGGGACAGGGGCCTCTAGATGGGAGCAGTACTTC. The encoded protein is CASRGTGASRWEQYF.

V usage is TRBV6-1 and J usage is TRBJ2-7, with 9 bases lining up with TRBD1. V lost 10 bases to trimming and J lost 6 bases; unmatched junction nucleotides: 7. This CDR3 region has 12 residues. Germline CDR1 is MNHNS and CDR2 is SASEGT. The CDR3 sequence: CAIGDRAAEQYF. The CDR3 DNA reads TGTGCCATCGGGGACAGGGCCGCCGAGCAGTACTTC.

J is TRBJ2-5 and V is TRBV11-3, with D possibly being TRBD2 (6 bases). Trimming removed 5 bases at V and 2 bases at J, with 9 bases between. The CDR3 extends over 13 amino acids. Germline CDR1 is SGHNT and CDR2 is YENEEA. Here the CDR3 reads CASSPGTQETQYF. CDR3 sequence (DNA): TGTGCCAGCAGCCCCGGGACTCAAGAGACCCAGTACTTC.

The genes are TRBV5-1 and TRBJ1-1, with D perhaps matching TRBD1 (6 bases). Between the trimmed V and J ends, which lost 2 bases and 2 bases, there was a span of 16 bases. The CDR3 contains 16 residues. Germline CDR1 reads SGHRS; CDR2 reads YFSETQ. The CDR3 region is CASSLQGRPPNTEAFF. The CDR3 DNA sequence: TGCGCCAGCAGCTTACAGGGTCGTCCCCCTAACACTGAAGCTTTCTTT.

The gene calls are TRBV28 and TRBJ1-2; 7 bases map to TRBD1. CDR1 MDHEN and CDR2 SYDVKM come from the germline V gene. Unmatched junction bases numbered 7, after V lost 8 bases and J lost 4 bases. CDR3 length equals 13 residues. CDR3 protein: CASRGQAVYGYTF. DNA for the CDR3: TGTGCCAGCCGAGGACAGGCGGTCTATGGCTACACCTTC.

This clone was seen more than once but under ten times. This chain connects TRBV6-1 to TRBJ1-5; D ambiguous. The CDR3 consists of 16 residues. Germline V gene sequence: CDR1 MNHNS, CDR2 SASEGT. Between the trimmed V and J ends, which lost 1 base and 2 bases, there was a span of 12 bases. CDR3 amino acids: CASSEENPPGNQPQHF. Written as DNA, the CDR3 is TGTGCCAGCAGTGAAGAGAATCCTCCGGGCAATCAGCCCCAGCATTTT.

The CDR3 DNA is TGTGCCAGTAGTCCCCTGGGACAGGGCGAGGGGACCCAGTACTTC. Amino acids: CASSPLGQGEGTQYF. This sequence joins TRBV19 and TRBJ2-5; 9 bases are shared with TRBD1. There are 15 residues in the CDR3. The germline CDR1 and CDR2 sequences are LNHDA and SQIVND (reference sequence). With 5 bases clipped from V and 7 bases from J, the junction kept 11 bases outside the gene matches.

The chain carries TRBV9 and TRBJ1-4, with D maybe TRBD1 (5 bases). Trimming cost V 4 bases and J 8 bases, with 18 bases left between them. Germline V gene lookup returns CDR1 SGDLS and CDR2 YYNGEE. The CDR3 has 15 amino acids. The CDR3 coding sequence is TGTGCCAGCAGCTCAAGGACGGGCAGGGTCGAAAAACTGTTTTTT. This gives the protein CASSSRTGRVEKLFF.

The J gene is TRBJ1-1, the V gene TRBV5-1, with 8 bases fitting TRBD1. CDR1 is SGHRS, CDR2 YFSETQ, per germline. Trimming at V came to 4 bases and at J to 4 bases, leaving 9 bases not matched to a gene. This CDR3 has 15 amino acids. For the CDR3, the DNA is TGCGCCAGCAGCGGAGAGAATACAGGGGGCACTGAAGCTTTCTTT. It encodes CASSGENTGGTEAFF.

This chain links TRBV6-5 with TRBJ1-2; possible D gene TRBD1, 5 bases. Trimming removed 6 bases at V and 4 bases at J, with 18 bases between. This CDR3 is 15 amino acids long. The germline V gene has CDR1 MNHEY and CDR2 SVGAGI. The CDR3 bases are TGTGCCAGCAGCAAACAACCGAGCAGGGTCTATGGCTACACCTTC. Translation: CASSKQPSRVYGYTF.

The gene calls are TRBV7-9 and TRBJ1-1; D may be TRBD1 (5 bases). The germline V gene encodes CDR1 SEHNR and CDR2 FQNEAQ (reference sequence). The CDR3 loop spans 14 amino acids. The DNA of the CDR3 is TGTGCTTATGTCCCGACAGAGTTGAACACTGAAGCTTTCTTT. This gives the protein CAYVPTELNTEAFF.

This clone has a handful of counts. The chain carries TRBV7-9 and TRBJ1-3; D gene ambiguous. Germline V gene lookup returns CDR1 SEHNR and CDR2 FQNEAQ (reference sequence). Trimming removed 8 bases from V and 0 bases from J, with 17 bases in between. The CDR3 is 16 amino acids. CDR3 sequence (DNA): TGTGCCAGCCGAAAGAAACCGGGGAGCTCTGGAAACACCATATATTTT. Its protein product is CASRKKPGSSGNTIYF.

This clone was detected only a few times. The V gene is TRBV27, the J gene TRBJ2-7; TRBD2 agrees at 7 bases. V trimming: 1 base; J trimming: 10 bases; junction bases outside the gene matches: 10. Germline V gene sequence: CDR1 MNHEY, CDR2 SMNVEV (reference sequence). CDR3 length equals 14 residues. As DNA, the CDR3 is TGTGCCAGCAGTTTATACGGCGGGAGTACCGACCAGTACTTC. Its protein product is CASSLYGGSTDQYF.